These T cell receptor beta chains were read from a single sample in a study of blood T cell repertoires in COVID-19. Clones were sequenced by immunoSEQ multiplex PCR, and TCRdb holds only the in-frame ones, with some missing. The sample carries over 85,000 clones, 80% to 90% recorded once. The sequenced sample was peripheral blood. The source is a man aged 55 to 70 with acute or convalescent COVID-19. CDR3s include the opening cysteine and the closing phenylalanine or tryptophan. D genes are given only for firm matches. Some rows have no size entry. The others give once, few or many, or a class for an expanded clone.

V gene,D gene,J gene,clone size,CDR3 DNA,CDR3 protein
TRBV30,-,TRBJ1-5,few,TGTGCCTGGAGTGACGGGGTTGGCAATCAGCCCCAGCATTTT,CAWSDGVGNQPQHF
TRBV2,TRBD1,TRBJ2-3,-,TGTGCCAATCCGGACAGGGTATTCACAGATACGCAGTATTTT,CANPDRVFTDTQYF
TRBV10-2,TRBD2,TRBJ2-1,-,TGCGCCAGCAGTGGACCCGGGACTAGCGGGGGAGGCAATGAGCAGTTCTTC,CASSGPGTSGGGNEQFF
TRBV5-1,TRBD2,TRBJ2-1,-,TGCGCCAGCAGCGCCGGGACTAGCGGGGGGAGCTCCTACAATGAGCAGTTCTTC,CASSAGTSGGSSYNEQFF
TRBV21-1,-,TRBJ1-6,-,TGTGCCAGCAGCAAAGTCGCCAGAAAAAGATCACCCCTCCACTTT,CASSKVARKRSPLHF
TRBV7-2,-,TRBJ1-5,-,TGTGCCAGCAGCCCAAGTAGGGGTCAGCCCCAGCATTTT,CASSPSRGQPQHF
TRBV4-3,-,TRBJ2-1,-,TGCGCCAGCAGCCCCAGGACAGCCTACAATGAGCAGTTCTTC,CASSPRTAYNEQFF
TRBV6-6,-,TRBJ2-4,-,TGTGCCAGCAATCTGGACAGCCGGATTCAGTACTTC,CASNLDSRIQYF
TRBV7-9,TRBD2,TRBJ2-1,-,TGTGCCAGCAGCTTGGGCCTAGCGGGGGGTGTAAGCTCCTACAATGAGCAGTTCTTC,CASSLGLAGGVSSYNEQFF
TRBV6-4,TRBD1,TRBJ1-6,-,TGTGCCAGCAGCCCGACAGGGGACCATTCACCCCTCCACTTT,CASSPTGDHSPLHF
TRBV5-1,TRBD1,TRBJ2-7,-,TGCGCCAGCACAACGACAGGGGGGTCCTACGAGCAGTACTTC,CASTTTGGSYEQYF
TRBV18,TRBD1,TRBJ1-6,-,TGTGCCAGCTCACGGTTACAGGGGGATTCACCCCTCCACTTT,CASSRLQGDSPLHF
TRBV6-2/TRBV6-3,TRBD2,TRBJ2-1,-,TGTGCCAGCAGTTCTAGAGGGCGGGGGGGACGTAATGAGCAGTTCTTC,CASSSRGRGGRNEQFF
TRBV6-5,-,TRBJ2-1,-,TGTGCCAGCACCATGGTGGGGGGACTGAATGAGCAGTTCTTC,CASTMVGGLNEQFF
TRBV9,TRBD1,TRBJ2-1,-,TGTGCCAGCAGCGTAGACAGGGGCGTCGCAACCAACAATGAGCAGTTCTTC,CASSVDRGVATNNEQFF
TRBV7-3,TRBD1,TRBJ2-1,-,TGTGCCAGCAGCAACCGACAGGGACCCTACAATGAGCAGTTCTTC,CASSNRQGPYNEQFF
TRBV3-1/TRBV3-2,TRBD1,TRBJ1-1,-,TGTGCCAGCAGCTCCAGGGGGGCGGAGGGCACTGAAGCTTTCTTT,CASSSRGAEGTEAFF
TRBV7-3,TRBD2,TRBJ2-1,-,TGTGCCAGCAGCTTAAATATACTAGCGGCGTACAATGAGCAGTTCTTC,CASSLNILAAYNEQFF
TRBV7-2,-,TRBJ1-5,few,TGTGCCAGCAGCTTGAAATGGGGACTGGGCAATCAGCCCCAGCATTTT,CASSLKWGLGNQPQHF
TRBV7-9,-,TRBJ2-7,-,TGTGCCAGCAGCTTAGCAGGGGCTTCCTCCTACGAGCAGTACTTC,CASSLAGASSYEQYF
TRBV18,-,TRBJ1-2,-,TGTGCCAGCTCACCACAGGGGATTGGAGCCTATGGCTACACCTTC,CASSPQGIGAYGYTF
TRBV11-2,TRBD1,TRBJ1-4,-,TGTGCCAGCAGCTCGTACAGGGGAGGCGGTGAAAAACTGTTTTTT,CASSSYRGGGEKLFF
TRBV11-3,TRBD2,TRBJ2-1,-,TGTGCCAGCAGCTTCGGGACTAGCGGCTACAATGAGCAGTTCTTC,CASSFGTSGYNEQFF
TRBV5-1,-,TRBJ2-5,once,TGCGCCAGCAGCTTGGCAGGGGAGACCCAGTACTTC,CASSLAGETQYF
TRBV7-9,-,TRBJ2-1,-,TGTGCCAGCAGCTTCACGGGGGGCGGGAATGAGCAGTTCTTC,CASSFTGGGNEQFF
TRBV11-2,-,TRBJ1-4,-,TGTGCCAGCAGCCCCACTCTGGGGGGGTTTGAAAAACTGTTTTTT,CASSPTLGGFEKLFF
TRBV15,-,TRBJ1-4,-,TGTGCCACCAGCAGAGACCTGGCCTCAAATGAAAAACTGTTTTTT,CATSRDLASNEKLFF
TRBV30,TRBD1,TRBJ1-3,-,TGTGCACTTCTTCAGGGGGCTGGAAACACCATATATTTT,CALLQGAGNTIYF
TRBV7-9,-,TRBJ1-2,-,TGTGCCAGCAGCGCAGGACAATGGGGCTACACCTTC,CASSAGQWGYTF
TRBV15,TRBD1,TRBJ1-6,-,TGTGCCACCAGCCGCCGGACAGGTTATCCTTCACCCCTCCACTTT,CATSRRTGYPSPLHF
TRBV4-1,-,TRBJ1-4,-,TGCGCCAGCAGCCAAGTTCGGGTTTTGAGTGAAAAACTGTTTTTT,CASSQVRVLSEKLFF
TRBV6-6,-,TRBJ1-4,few,TGTGCCAGCAGTTCGGGGTGGAATGAAAAACTGTTTTTT,CASSSGWNEKLFF
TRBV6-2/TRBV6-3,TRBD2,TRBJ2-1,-,TGTGCCAGCAGTTTAATAGCGGGCTCCTACAATGAGCAGTTCTTC,CASSLIAGSYNEQFF
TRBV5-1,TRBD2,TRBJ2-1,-,TGCGCCAGCAGCTTGGGACTAGCGGGCTCCTACAATGAGCAGTTCTTC,CASSLGLAGSYNEQFF